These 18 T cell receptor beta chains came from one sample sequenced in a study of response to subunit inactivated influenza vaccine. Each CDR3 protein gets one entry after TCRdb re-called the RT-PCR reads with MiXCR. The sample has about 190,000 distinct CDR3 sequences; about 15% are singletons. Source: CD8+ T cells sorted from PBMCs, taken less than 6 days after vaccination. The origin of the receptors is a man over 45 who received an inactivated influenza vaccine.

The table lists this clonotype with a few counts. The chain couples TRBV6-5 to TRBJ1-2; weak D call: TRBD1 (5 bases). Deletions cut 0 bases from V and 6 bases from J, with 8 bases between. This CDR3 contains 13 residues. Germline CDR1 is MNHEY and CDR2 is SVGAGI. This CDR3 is CASSYSWGDGYTF. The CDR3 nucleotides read TGTGCCAGCAGTTACTCGTGGGGGGATGGCTACACCTTC.

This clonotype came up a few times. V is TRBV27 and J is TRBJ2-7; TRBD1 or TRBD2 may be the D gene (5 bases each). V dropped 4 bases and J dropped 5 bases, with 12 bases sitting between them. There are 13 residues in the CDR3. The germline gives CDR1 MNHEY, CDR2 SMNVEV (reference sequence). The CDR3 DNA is TGTGCCAGCAGTTCCCAGGGAGTGGACGAGCAGTACTTC. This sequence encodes CASSSQGVDEQYF.

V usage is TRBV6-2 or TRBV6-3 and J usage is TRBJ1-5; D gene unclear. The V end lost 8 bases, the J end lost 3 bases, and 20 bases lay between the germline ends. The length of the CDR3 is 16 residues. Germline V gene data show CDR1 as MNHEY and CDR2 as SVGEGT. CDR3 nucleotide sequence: TGTGCCAGCGACCCCTTTGATGGGCTGGTCAATCAGCCCCAGCATTTT. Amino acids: CASDPFDGLVNQPQHF.

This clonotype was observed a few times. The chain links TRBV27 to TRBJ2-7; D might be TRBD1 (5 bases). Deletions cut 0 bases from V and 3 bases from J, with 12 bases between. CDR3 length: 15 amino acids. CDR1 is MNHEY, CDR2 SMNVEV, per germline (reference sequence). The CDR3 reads CASSLSSGLGYEQYF. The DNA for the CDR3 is TGTGCCAGCAGTTTATCGTCAGGGTTGGGCTACGAGCAGTACTTC.

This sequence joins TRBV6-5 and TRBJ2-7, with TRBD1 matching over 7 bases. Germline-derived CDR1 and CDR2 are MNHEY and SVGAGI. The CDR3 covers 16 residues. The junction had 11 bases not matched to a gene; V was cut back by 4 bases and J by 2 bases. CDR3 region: CASSWKRDSLTYEQYF. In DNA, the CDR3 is TGTGCCAGCAGTTGGAAACGGGACAGCCTTACCTACGAGCAGTACTTC.

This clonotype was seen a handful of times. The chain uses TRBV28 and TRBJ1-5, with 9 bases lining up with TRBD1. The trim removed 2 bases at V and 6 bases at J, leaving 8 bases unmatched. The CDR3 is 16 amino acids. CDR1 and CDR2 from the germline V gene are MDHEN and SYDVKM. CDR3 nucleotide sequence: TGTGCCAGCAGTTTAGATTGGGACAGGGAGGGTCAGCCCCAGCATTTT. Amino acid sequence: CASSLDWDREGQPQHF.

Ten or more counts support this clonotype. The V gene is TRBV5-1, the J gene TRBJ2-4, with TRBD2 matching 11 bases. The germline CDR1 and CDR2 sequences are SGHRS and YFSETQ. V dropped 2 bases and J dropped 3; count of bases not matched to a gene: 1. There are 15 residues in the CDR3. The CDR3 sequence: CASSFGTSGKNIQYF. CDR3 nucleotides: TGCGCCAGCAGCTTTGGGACTAGCGGCAAAAACATTCAGTACTTC.

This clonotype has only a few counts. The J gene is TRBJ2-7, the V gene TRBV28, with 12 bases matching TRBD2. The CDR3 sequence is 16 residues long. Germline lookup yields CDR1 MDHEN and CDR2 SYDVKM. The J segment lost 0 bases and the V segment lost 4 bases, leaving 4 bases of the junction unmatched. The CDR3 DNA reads TGTGCCAGCAGTTCACCACTAGCGGGAGGCTCCTACGAGCAGTACTTC. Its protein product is CASSSPLAGGSYEQYF.

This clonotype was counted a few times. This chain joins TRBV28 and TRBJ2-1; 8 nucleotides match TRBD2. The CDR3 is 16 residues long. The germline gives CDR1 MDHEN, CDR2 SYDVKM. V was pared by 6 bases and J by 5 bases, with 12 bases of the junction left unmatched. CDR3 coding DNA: TGTGCCAGCAGCCCAAATCGACTAGCGTCAAACAATGAGCAGTTCTTC. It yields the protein CASSPNRLASNNEQFF.

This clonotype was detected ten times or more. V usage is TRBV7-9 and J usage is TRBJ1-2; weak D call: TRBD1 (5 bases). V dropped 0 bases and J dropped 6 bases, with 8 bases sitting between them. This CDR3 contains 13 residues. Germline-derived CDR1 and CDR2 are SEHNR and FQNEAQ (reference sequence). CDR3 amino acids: CASSLAGTDGYTF. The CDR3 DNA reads TGTGCCAGCAGCTTAGCAGGGACGGATGGCTACACCTTC.

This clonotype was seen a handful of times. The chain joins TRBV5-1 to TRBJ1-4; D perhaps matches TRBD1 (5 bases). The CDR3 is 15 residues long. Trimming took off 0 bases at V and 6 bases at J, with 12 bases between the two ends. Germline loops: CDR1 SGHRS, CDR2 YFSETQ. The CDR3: CASSLGVMGDEKLFF. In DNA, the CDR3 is TGCGCCAGCAGCTTGGGCGTAATGGGGGATGAAAAACTGTTTTTT.

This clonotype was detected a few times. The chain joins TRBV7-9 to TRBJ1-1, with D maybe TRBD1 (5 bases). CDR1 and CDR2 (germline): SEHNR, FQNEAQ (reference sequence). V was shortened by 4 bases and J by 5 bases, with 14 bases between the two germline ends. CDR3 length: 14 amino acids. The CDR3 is CASSSGGGGTEAFF. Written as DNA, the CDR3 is TGTGCCAGCAGCTCCGGCGGGGGAGGGACTGAAGCTTTCTTT.

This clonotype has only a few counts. CDR3 sequence reads: CASRSTSPEGAGELFF. CDR3 sequence (DNA): TGTGCCAGCAGGTCCACTAGCCCCGAAGGTGCCGGGGAGCTGTTTTTT. The rearrangement uses TRBV7-9 and TRBJ2-2; TRBD2 is a possible D gene (6 bases). Trimming took off 6 bases at V and 6 bases at J, with 20 bases between the two ends. The CDR3 runs 16 residues. Germline CDR1 and CDR2: SEHNR and FQNEAQ (reference sequence).

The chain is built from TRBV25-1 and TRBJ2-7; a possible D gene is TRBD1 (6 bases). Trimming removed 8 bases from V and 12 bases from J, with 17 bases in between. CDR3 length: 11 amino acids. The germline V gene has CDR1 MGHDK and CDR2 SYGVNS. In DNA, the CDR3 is TGTGCCAGCGGCCCGGGAACAGGGAGGTACTTC. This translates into CASGPGTGRYF.

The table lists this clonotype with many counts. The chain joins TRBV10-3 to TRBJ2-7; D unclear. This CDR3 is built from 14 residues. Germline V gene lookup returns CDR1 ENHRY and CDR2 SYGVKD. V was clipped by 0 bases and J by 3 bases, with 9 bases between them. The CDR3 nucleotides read TGTGCCATCAGTGAGTCGACCACCTACTACGAGCAGTACTTC. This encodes CAISESTTYYEQYF.

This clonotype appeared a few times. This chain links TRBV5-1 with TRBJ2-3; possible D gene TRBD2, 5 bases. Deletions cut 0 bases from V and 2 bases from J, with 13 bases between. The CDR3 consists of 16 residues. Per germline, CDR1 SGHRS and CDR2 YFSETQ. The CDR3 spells CASSLALLDPTDTQYF. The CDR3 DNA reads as TGCGCCAGCAGCTTGGCCCTACTAGACCCCACAGATACGCAGTATTTT.

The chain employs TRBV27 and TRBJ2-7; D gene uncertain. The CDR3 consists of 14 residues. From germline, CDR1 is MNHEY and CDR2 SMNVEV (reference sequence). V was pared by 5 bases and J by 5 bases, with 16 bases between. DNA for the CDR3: TGTGCCAGCAGTGACGACACCCTGAGGAACGAGCAGTACTTC. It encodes CASSDDTLRNEQYF.

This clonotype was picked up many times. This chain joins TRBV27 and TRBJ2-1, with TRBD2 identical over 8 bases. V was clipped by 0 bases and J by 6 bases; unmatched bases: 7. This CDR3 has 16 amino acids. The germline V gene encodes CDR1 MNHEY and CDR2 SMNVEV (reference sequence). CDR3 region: CASSLSTGRAANEQFF. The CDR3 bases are TGTGCCAGCAGTTTATCTACCGGGAGGGCGGCCAATGAGCAGTTCTTC.